Sequencing of this T cell receptor beta chain was carried out in a study of T cell changes during pregnancy in multiple sclerosis. Using immunoSEQ multiplex PCR, the repertoire was profiled, and TCRdb retains in-frame clones only, with some absent. The table records tens of thousands of clones, about 91% of them present only once. In germline, CDR1 is SQVTM, CDR2 ANQGSEA. V was pared by 7 bases and J by 2 bases, with 9 bases between. The CDR3 sequence is 11 residues long. This sample comprised peripheral blood, obtained after pregnancy. This receptor was identified in a female donor with multiple sclerosis, enrolled in a pregnancy study. The rearrangement joins TRBV29-1 to TRBJ2-7; no reliable D call. The CDR3 DNA follows: TGCAGCGCCGACATTGCCTACGAGCAGTACTTC. Translated, it gives CSADIAYEQYF.